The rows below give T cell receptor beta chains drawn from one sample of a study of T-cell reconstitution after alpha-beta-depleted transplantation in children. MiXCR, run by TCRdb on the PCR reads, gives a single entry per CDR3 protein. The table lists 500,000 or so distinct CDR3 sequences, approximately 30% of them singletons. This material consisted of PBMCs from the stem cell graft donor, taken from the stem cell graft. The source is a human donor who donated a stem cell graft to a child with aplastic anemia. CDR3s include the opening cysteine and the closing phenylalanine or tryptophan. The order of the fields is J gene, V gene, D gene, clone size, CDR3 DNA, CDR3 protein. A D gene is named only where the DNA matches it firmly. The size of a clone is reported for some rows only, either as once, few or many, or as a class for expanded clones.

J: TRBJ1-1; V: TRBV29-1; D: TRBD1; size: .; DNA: TGCAGCTTCAAACAGGGGGGCGTCACTGAAGCTTCCTTT; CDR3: CSFKQGGVTEASF
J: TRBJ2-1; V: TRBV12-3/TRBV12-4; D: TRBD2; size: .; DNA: TGTGCCAGCAGTTTCGCGCTGGGGGGGAATGAGCAGTTCTTC; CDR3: CASSFALGGNEQFF
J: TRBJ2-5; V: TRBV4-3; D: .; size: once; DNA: TGCGCCAGCAGCCAAGATCGGGCGGCACCATGGGAGACCCAGTACTTC; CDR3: CASSQDRAAPWETQYF
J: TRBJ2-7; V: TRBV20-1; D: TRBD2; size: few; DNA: TGCAGTGCTAGCCTCGGGACTAGGGTTGACGAGCAGTACTTC; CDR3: CSASLGTRVDEQYF
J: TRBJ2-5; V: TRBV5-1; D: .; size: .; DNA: TGCGCCAGCAGCTTGGGGCAAACGGAGACCCAGTACTTC; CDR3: CASSLGQTETQYF
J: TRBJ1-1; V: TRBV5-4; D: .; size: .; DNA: TGTGCCAGCAGCTTTCCCCCCAACGGTTCCACTGAAGCTTTCTTT; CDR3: CASSFPPNGSTEAFF
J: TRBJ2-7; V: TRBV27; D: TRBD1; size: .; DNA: TGTGCCAGCAGTTCCCCACCCAGGACAGGTGTCTACGAGCAGTACTTC; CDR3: CASSSPPRTGVYEQYF
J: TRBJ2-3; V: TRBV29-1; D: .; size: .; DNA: TGCAGCGTTGAGACCGGGGGCGGCACAGATACGCAGTATTTT; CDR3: CSVETGGGTDTQYF
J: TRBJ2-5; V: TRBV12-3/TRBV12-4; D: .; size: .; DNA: TGTGCCAGCAGTTTGTCCGGGCCAGGAGAAGAGACCCAGTACTTC; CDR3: CASSLSGPGEETQYF
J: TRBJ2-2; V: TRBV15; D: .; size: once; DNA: TGTGCCACCAGCAGAGCAGGGGGGGAGCTGTTTTTT; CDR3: CATSRAGGELFF
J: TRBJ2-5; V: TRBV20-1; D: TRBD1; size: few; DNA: TGCAGTGCTAGTGGGACAGGGGGCGAAATGGGGACCCAGTACTTC; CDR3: CSASGTGGEMGTQYF
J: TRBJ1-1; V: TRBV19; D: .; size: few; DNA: TGTGCCAGTAGTACCCAGGTATCGAACACTGAAGCTTTCTTT; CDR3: CASSTQVSNTEAFF
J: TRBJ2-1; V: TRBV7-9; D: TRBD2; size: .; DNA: TGTGCCAGCAGCGCGGGACTAGCGGGTTACAATGAGCAGTTCTTC; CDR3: CASSAGLAGYNEQFF
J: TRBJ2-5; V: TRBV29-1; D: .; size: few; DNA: TGCAGCGCTCGGACAGCTCAAGAGACCCAGTACTTC; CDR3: CSARTAQETQYF
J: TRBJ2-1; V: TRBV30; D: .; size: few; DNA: TGTGCCTGGGAGGCAGCAGACAATGAGCAGTTCTTC; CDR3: CAWEAADNEQFF
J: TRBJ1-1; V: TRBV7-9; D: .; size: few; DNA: TGTGCCAGCAGCTTAGGGAGAACCAAGGCCACTGAAGCTTTCTTT; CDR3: CASSLGRTKATEAFF
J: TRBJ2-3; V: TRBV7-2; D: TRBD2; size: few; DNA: TGTGCCAGCAGCTCATCACTAGCGGGAACGCAGTATTTT; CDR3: CASSSSLAGTQYF
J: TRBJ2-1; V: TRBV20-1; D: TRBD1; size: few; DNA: TGCAGTGCTCCTACTCCGGGACAGTCCTACAATGAGCAGTTCTTC; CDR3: CSAPTPGQSYNEQFF
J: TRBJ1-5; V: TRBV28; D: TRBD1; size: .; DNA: TGTGCCAGCAGACAGGGGGCTCATCAGCCCCAGCATTTT; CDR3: CASRQGAHQPQHF
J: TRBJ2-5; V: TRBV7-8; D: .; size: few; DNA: TGTGCCAGCAGCATCTCCTTCCCGGAGACCCAGTACTTC; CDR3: CASSISFPETQYF
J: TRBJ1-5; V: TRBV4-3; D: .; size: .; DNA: TGCGCCAGCAGCCAAAGTCGGAATCAGCCCCAGCATTTT; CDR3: CASSQSRNQPQHF
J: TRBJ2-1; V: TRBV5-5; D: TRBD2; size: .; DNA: TGTGCCAGCGCCACTAGCGGGAGGGCCTCTGAGCAGTTCTTC; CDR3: CASATSGRASEQFF
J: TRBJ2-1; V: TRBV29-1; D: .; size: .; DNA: TGCAGCGTCCGCCGGGACCCCCAAAATGAGCAGTTCTTC; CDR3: CSVRRDPQNEQFF
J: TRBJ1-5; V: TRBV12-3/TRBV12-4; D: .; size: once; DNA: TGTGCCAGCAGTTTGCGGTCACAGATCAATCAGCCCCAGCATTTT; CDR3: CASSLRSQINQPQHF
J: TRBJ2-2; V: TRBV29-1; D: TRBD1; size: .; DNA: TGCAGCGTTACAGGGGCGAACACCGGGGAGCTGTTTTTT; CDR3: CSVTGANTGELFF
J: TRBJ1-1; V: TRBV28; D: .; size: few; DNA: TGTGCCAGCAGTTCCCATTTTGGGGTACAATTGAACACTGAAGCTTTCTTT; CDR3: CASSSHFGVQLNTEAFF
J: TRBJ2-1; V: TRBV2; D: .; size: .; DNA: TGTGCCAGCAGTGAAGCACCACTAGCCGGGGATGAGCAGTTCTTC; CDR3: CASSEAPLAGDEQFF
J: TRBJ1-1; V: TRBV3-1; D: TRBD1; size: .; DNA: TGTGCCAGCAGCCCCCGACAGGGGAAAAGGAACACTGAAGCTTTCTTT; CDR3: CASSPRQGKRNTEAFF
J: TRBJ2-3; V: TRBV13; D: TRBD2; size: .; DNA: TGTGCCAGCAGCTCGGCTAGCGGTAGCACAGATACGCAGTATTTT; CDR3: CASSSASGSTDTQYF
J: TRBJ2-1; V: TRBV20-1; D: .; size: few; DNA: TGCAGTGCTACCACTTGGGAGGGGGGCAATGAGCAGTTCTTC; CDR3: CSATTWEGGNEQFF
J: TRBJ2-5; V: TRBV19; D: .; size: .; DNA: TGTGCCAGTAGTATTCTGTACAGCGAGACAGCCAACCAAGAGACCCAGTACTTC; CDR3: CASSILYSETANQETQYF
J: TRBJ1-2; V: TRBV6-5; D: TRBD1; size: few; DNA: TGTGCCAGCAGTTACACCCCCCGCAGGGGGGAAGGCTACACCTTC; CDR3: CASSYTPRRGEGYTF
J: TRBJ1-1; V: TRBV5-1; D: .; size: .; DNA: TGCGCCAGCAGCTTTATGGCGAACACTGAAGCTTTCTTT; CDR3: CASSFMANTEAFF
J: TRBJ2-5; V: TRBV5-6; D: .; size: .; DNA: TGTGCCAGCAGCTTACGAGGGTCGGGTAGGGAGACCCAGTACTTC; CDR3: CASSLRGSGRETQYF
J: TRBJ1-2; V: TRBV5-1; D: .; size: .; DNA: TGCGCCAGCAGCTTGGGTCTGGGTGGCTATGGCTACACCTTC; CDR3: CASSLGLGGYGYTF
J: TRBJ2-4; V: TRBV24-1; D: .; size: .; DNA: TGTGCCACCAGTGATTCCAAGGGACGGGCATTAGCCAAAAACAGTCAGTACTTC; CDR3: CATSDSKGRALAKNSQYF
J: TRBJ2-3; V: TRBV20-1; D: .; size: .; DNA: TGCAGTGCTAGAGGTCAGGAGTTGAAGCAGTATTTT; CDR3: CSARGQELKQYF
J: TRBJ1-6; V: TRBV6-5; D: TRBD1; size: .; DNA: TGTGCCAGCAGTTATTTTGGACAGGGGGCATCGGAGAATTCACCCCTCCACTTT; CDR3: CASSYFGQGASENSPLHF
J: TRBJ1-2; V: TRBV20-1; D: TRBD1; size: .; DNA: TGCAGTGCTCTACGACAGGGGGCAATTGGCTACACCTTC; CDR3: CSALRQGAIGYTF
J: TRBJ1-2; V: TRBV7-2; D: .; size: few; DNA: TGTGCCAGCAGCTTCCCTGGGGTAGGCTACACCTTC; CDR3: CASSFPGVGYTF